This TCR beta chain was sequenced during a study of blood T cell repertoires in COVID-19. Looking at the study overall: PBMCs, B-cell-depleted T cells, or T cells provided the cDNA or gDNA that made up the material.

Germline CDR1 reads ENHRY; CDR2 reads SYGVKD. This CDR3 region has 14 residues. V lost 6 bases and J lost 7; bases outside the gene matches: 11. The table came from immunoSEQ multiplex PCR; TCRdb's copy has only in-frame clones and leaves some out. The table records 410,000 or so clones, roughly 90% of them present only once. This rearrangement joins TRBV10-3 to TRBJ2-7; TRBD1 aligns across 8 bases. The sequence was collected from a woman between 40 and 55 years old with COVID-19, enrolled during active disease. The specimen was peripheral blood. The CDR3 DNA sequence: TGTGCCATCAGACTCGGGCAGGGGGCTGATGAGCAGTACTTC. This translates into CAIRLGQGADEQYF.